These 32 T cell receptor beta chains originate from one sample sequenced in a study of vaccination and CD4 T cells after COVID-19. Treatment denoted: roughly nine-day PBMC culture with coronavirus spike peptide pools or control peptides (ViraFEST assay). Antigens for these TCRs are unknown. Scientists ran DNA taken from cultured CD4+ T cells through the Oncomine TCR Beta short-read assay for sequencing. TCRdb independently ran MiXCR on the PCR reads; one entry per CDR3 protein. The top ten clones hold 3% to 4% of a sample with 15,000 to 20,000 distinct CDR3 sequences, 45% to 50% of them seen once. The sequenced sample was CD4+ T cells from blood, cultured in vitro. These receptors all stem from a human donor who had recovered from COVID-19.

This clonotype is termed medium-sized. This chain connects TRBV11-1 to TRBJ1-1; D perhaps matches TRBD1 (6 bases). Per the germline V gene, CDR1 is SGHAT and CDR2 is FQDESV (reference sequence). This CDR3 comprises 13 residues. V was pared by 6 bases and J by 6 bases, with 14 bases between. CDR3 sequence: CASSAQGKSEAFF. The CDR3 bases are TGTGCCAGCAGTGCACAGGGAAAGTCTGAAGCTTTCTTT. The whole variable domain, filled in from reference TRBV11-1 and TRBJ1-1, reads EAEVAQSPRYKITEKSQAVAFWCDPISGHATLYWYRQILGQGPELLVQFQDESVVDDSQLPKDRFSAERLKGVDSTLKIQPAELGDSAMYLCASSAQGKSEAFFGQGTRLTVV.

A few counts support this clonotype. The CDR3 DNA follows: TGCAGTGCTAGAGACAACAGAGGGAGAGGTCAGCCCCAGCATTTT. This translates into CSARDNRGRGQPQHF. The chain employs TRBV20-1 and TRBJ1-5; D not certain. Trimming removed 0 bases from V and 6 bases from J, with 15 bases in between. Germline assignment: CDR1 DFQATT and CDR2 SNEGSKA (reference sequence). The CDR3 consists of 15 residues.

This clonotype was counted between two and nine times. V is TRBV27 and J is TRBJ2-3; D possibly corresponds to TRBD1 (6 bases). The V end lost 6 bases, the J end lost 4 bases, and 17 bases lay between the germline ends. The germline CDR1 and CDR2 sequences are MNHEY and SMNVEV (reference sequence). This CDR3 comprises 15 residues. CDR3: CASRLTGVLPDTQYF. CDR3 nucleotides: TGTGCCAGCAGACTGACAGGCGTCCTCCCAGATACGCAGTATTTT.

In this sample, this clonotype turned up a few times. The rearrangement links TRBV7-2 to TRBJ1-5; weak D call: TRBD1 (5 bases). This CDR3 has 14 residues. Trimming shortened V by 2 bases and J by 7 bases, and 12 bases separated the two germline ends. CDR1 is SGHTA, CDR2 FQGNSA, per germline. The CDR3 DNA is TGTGCCAGCAGCTTACGAGGGACGAGGCAGCCCCAGCATTTT. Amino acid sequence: CASSLRGTRQPQHF.

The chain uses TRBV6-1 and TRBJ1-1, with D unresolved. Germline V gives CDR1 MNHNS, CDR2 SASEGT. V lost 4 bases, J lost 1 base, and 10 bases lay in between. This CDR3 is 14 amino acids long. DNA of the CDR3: TGTGCCAGCAGTGCCGGCAGACCGAACACTGAAGCTTTCTTT. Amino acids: CASSAGRPNTEAFF.

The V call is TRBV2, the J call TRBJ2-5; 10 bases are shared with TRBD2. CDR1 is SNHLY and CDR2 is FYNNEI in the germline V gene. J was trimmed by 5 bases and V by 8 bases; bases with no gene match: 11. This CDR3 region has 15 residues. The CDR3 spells CASGNLAGVRETQYF. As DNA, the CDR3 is TGTGCCAGCGGGAACCTAGCGGGGGTTCGTGAGACCCAGTACTTC.

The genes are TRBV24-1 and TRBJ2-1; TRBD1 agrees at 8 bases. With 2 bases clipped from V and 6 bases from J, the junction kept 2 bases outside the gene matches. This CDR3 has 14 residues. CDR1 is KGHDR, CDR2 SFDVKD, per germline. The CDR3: CATSDSTGGNEQFF. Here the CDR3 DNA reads TGTGCCACCAGTGATTCTACAGGGGGCAATGAGCAGTTCTTC.

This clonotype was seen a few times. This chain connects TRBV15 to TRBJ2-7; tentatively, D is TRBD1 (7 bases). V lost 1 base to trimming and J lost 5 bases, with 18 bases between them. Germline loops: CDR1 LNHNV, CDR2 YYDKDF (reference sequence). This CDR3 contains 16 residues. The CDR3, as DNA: TGTGCCACCAGCAGAGCAATGCCGGGACAGCGGGACGAGCAGTACTTC. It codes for CATSRAMPGQRDEQYF. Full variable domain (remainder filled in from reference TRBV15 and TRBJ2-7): DAMVIQNPRYQVTQFGKPVTLSCSQTLNHNVMYWYQQKSSQAPKLLFHYYDKDFNNEADTPDNFQSRRPNTSFCFLDIRSPGLGDTAMYLCATSRAMPGQRDEQYFGPGTRLTVT.

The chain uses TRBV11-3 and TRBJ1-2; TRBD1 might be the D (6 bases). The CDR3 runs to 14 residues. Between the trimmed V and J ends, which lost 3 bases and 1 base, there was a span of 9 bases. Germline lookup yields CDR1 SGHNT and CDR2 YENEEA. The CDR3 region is CASSLGGSNYGYTF. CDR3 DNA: TGTGCCAGCAGCTTGGGGGGCAGTAACTATGGCTACACCTTC.

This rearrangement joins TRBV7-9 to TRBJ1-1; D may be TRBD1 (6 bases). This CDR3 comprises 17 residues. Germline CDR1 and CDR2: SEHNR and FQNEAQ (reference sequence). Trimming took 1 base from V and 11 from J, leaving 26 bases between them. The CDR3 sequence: CASSLVGGGTGIQSAFF. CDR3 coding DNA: TGTGCCAGCAGCTTAGTCGGAGGGGGGACGGGTATACAGTCGGCTTTCTTT.

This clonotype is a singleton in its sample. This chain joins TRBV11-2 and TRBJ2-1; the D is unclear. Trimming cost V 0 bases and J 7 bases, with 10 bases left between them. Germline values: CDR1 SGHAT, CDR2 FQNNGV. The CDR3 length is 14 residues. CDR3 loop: CASSLDSTRNEQFF. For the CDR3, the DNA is TGTGCCAGCAGCTTAGATAGTACGAGGAATGAGCAGTTCTTC.

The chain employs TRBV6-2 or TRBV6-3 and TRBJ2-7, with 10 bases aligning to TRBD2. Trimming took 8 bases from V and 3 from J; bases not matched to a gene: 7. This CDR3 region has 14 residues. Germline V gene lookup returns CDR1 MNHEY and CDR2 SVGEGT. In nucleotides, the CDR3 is TGTGCCAGCGGGACTAGCGCCAGCTTCTACGAGCAGTACTTC. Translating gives CASGTSASFYEQYF.

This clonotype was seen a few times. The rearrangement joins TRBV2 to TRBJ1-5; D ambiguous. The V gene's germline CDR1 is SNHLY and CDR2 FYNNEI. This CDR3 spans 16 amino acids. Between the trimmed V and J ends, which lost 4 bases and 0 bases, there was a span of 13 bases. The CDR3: CASSGGPLDSNQPQHF. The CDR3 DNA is TGTGCCAGCAGTGGCGGGCCGTTGGATAGCAATCAGCCCCAGCATTTT.

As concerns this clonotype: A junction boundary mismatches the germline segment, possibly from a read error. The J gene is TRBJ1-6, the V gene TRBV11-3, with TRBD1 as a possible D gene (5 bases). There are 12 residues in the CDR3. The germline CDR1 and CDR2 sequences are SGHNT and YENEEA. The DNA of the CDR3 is TGTGCAAGTGGCAGGGTTAATACACCCCTCCACTTT. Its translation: CASGRVNTPLHF.

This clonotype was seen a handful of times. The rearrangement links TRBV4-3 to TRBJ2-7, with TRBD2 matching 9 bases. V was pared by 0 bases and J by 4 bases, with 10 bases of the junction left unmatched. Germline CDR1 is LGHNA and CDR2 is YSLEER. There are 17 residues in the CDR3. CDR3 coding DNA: TGCGCCAGCAGCCAAGATCTTGGGCGGGGGGGATTTTACGAGCAGTACTTC. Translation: CASSQDLGRGGFYEQYF.

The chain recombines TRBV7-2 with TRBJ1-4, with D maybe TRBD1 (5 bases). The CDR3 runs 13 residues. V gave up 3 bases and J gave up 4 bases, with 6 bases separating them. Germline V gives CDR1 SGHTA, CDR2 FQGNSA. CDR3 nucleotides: TGTGCCAGCAGCTTTGGGGGTAATGAAAAACTGTTTTTT. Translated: CASSFGGNEKLFF. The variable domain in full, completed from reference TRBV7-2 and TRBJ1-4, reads GAGVSQSPSNKVTEKGKDVELRCDPISGHTALYWYRQSLGQGLEFLIYFQGNSAPDKSGLPSDRFSAERTGGSVSTLTIQRTQQEDSAVYLCASSFGGNEKLFFGSGTQLSVL.

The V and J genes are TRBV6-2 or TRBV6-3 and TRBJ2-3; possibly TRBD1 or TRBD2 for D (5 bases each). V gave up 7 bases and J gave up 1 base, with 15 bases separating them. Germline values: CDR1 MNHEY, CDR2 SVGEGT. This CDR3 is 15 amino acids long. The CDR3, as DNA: TGTGCCAGCAAAACCCGGGACCGCGGCACAGATACGCAGTATTTT. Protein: CASKTRDRGTDTQYF.

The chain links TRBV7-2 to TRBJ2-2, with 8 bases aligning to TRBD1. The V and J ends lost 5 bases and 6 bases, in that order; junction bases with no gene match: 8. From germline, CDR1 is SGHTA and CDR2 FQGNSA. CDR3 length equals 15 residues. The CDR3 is CASSLRQGTAGELFF. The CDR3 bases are TGTGCCAGCAGCCTAAGACAGGGGACGGCCGGGGAGCTGTTTTTT.

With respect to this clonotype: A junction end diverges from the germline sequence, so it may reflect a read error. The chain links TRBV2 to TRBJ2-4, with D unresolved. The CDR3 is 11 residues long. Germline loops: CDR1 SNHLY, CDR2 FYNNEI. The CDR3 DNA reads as TGTGCCAGCTCCGCCACAAACATTCAGTACTTC. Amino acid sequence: CASSATNIQYF.

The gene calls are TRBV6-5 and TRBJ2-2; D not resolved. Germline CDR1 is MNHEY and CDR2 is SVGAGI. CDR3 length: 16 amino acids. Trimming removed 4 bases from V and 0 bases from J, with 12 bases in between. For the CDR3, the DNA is TGTGCCAGCAGTTCCCTTGATGAACCGAACACCGGGGAGCTGTTTTTT. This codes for CASSSLDEPNTGELFF.

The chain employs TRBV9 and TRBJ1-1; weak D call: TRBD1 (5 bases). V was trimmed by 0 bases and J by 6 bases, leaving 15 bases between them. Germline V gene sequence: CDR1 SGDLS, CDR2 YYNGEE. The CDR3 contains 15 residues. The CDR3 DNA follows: TGTGCCAGCAGCGTAGCTACGACAGCCTCCTCTGAAGCTTTCTTT. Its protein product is CASSVATTASSEAFF. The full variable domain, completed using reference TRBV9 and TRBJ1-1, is DSGVTQTPKHLITATGQRVTLRCSPRSGDLSVYWYQQSLDQGLQFLIQYYNGEERAKGNILERFSAQQFPDLHSELNLSSLELGDSALYFCASSVATTASSEAFFGQGTRLTVV.

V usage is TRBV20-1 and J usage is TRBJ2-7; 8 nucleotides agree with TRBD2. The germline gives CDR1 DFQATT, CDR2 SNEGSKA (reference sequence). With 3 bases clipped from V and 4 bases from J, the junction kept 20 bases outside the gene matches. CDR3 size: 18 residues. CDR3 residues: CSASLPTPRGGGVYEQYF. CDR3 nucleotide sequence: TGCAGTGCTAGCCTTCCCACTCCCCGGGGGGGAGGCGTTTACGAGCAGTACTTC.

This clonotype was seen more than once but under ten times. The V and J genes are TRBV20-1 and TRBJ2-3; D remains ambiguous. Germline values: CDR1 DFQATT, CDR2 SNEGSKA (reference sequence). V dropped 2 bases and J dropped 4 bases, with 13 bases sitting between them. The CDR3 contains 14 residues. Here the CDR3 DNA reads TGCAGTGCTAGAATCGGAATAGCCGCAGATACGCAGTATTTT. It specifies CSARIGIAADTQYF.

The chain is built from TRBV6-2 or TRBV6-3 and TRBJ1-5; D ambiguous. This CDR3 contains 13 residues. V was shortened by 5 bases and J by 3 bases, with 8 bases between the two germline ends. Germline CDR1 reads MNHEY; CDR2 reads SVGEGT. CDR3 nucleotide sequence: TGTGCCAGCAGTCGGCAGGCCAATCAGCCCCAGCATTTT. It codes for CASSRQANQPQHF.

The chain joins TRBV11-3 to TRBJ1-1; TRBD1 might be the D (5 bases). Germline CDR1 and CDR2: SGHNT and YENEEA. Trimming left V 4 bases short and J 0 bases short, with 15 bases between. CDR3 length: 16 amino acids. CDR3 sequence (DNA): TGTGCCAGCAGCTCCCCGCCCGGGACGGTGAACACTGAAGCTTTCTTT. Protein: CASSSPPGTVNTEAFF.

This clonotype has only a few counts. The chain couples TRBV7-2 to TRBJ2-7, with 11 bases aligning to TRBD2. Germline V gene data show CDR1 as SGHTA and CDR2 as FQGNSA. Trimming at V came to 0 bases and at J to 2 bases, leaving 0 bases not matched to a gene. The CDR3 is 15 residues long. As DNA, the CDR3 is TGTGCCAGCAGCTTAGCTAGCGGGGGGGCCTACGAGCAGTACTTC. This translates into CASSLASGGAYEQYF.

This CDR3 is CASSPRLLVANQPQHF. In nucleotides, the CDR3 is TGTGCCAGCAGCCCTCGATTGCTGGTTGCCAATCAGCCCCAGCATTTT. The rearrangement joins TRBV28 to TRBJ1-5; D is uncertain. This CDR3 spans 16 amino acids. V was pared by 6 bases and J by 3 bases, with 18 bases between. Germline lookup yields CDR1 MDHEN and CDR2 SYDVKM.

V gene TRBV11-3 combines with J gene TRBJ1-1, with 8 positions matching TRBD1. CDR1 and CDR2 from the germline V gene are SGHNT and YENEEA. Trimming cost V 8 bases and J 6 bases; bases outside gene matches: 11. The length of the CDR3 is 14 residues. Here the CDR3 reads CASSWGTGPAEAFF. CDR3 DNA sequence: TGTGCCAGCTCGTGGGGGACAGGTCCAGCTGAAGCTTTCTTT.

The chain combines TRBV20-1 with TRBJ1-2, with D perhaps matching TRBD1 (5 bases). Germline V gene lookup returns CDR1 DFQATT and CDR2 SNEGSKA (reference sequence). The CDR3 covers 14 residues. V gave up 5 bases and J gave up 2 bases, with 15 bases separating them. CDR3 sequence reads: CSAPYGAGNYGYTF. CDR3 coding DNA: TGCAGTGCTCCCTACGGGGCGGGAAACTATGGCTACACCTTC.

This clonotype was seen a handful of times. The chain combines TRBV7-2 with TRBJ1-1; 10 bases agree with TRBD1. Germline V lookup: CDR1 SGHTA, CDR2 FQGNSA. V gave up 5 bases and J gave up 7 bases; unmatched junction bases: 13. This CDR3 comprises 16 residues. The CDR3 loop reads CASSLLPGQGRIEAFF. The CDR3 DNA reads TGTGCCAGCAGCCTCCTCCCGGGACAGGGGAGGATTGAAGCTTTCTTT. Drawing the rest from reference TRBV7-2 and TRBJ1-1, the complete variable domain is GAGVSQSPSNKVTEKGKDVELRCDPISGHTALYWYRQSLGQGLEFLIYFQGNSAPDKSGLPSDRFSAERTGGSVSTLTIQRTQQEDSAVYLCASSLLPGQGRIEAFFGQGTRLTVV.

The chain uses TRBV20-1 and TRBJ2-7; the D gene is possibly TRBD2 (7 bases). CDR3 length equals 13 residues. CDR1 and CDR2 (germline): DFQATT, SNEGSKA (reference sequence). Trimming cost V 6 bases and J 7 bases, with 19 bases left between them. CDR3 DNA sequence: TGCAGTGCCCTAGGCGGGGGCCTGAGGGAGCAGTACTTC. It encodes CSALGGGLREQYF.

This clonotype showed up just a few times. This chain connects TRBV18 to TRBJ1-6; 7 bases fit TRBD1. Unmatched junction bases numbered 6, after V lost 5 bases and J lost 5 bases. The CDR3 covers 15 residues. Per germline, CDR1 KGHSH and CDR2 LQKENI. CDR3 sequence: CASSFGQANNSPLHF. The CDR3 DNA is TGTGCCAGCTCATTCGGACAGGCCAATAATTCACCCCTCCACTTT.